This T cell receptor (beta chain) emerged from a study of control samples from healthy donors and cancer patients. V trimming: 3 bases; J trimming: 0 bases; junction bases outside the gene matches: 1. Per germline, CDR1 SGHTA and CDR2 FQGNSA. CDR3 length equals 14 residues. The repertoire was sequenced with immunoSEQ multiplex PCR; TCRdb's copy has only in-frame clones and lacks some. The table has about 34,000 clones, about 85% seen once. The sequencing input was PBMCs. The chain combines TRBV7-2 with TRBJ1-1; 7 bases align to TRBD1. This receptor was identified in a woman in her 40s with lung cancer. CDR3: CASSFGTVNTEAFF. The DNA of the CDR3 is TGTGCCAGCAGCTTCGGGACAGTGAACACTGAAGCTTTCTTT. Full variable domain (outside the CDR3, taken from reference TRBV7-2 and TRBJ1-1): GAGVSQSPSNKVTEKGKDVELRCDPISGHTALYWYRQSLGQGLEFLIYFQGNSAPDKSGLPSDRFSAERTGGSVSTLTIQRTQQEDSAVYLCASSFGTVNTEAFFGQGTRLTVV.